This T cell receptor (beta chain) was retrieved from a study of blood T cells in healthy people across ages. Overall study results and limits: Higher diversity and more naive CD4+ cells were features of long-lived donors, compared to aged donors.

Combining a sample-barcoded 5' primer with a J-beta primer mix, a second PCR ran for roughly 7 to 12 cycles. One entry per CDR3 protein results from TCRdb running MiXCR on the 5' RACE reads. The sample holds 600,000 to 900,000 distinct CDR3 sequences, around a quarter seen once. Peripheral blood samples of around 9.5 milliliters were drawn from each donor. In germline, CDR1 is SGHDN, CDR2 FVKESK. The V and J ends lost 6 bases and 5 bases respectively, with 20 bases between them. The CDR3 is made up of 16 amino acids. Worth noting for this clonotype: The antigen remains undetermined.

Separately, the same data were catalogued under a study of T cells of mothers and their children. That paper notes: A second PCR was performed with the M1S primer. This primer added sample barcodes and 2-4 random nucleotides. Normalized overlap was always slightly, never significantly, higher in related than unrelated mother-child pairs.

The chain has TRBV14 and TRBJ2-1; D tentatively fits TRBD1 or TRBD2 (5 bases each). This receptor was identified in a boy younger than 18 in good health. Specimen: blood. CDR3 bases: TGTGCCAGCAGGAAAAATAACCGGGGCTCGGACAATGAGCAGTTCTTC. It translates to CASRKNNRGSDNEQFF.